Sequencing of this TCR beta chain was carried out in a study of T cells after somatic rescue of genetic block. Germline loops: CDR1 DFQATT, CDR2 SNEGSKA (reference sequence). Trimming removed 1 base at V and 8 bases at J, with 9 bases between. There are 11 residues in the CDR3. Sequencing was performed with immunoSEQ multiplex PCR; in TCRdb, only in-frame clones are kept and a portion is missing. The table has 70,000 or so clones, about 90% seen once. V and J are TRBV20-1 and TRBJ2-7; D might be TRBD2 (5 bases). Sequences were obtained from peripheral blood mononuclear cells (PBMCs). The sequence was collected from a man aged 40-55 years. The CDR3 reads CSARAGEKQYF. The CDR3 DNA is TGCAGTGCTAGAGCCGGGGAGAAGCAGTACTTC.